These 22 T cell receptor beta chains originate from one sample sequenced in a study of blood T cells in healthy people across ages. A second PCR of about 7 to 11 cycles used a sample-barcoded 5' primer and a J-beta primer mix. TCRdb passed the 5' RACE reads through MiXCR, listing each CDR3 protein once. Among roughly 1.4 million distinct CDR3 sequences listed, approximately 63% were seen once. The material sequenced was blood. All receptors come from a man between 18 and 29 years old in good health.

CDR3 DNA: TGTGCCAGCAGCCGGGGGAGTGGCGGTGGCAATGAGCAGTTCTTC. Translated: CASSRGSGGGNEQFF. V gene TRBV11-2 combines with J gene TRBJ2-1, with a tentative D call TRBD2 (6 bases). Germline V CDR1 and CDR2: SGHAT, FQNNGV. This CDR3 is built from 15 residues. V lost 5 bases and J lost 6, with 17 bases in between.

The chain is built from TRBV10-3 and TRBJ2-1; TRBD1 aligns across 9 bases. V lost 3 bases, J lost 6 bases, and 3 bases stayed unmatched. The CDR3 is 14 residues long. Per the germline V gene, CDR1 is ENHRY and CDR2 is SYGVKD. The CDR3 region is CAISERGQGNEQFF. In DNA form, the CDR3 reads TGTGCCATCAGTGAAAGGGGACAGGGCAATGAGCAGTTCTTC.

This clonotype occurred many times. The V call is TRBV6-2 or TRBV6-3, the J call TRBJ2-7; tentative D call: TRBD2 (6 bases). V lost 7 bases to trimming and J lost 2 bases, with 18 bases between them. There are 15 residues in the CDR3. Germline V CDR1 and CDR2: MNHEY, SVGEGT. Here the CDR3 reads CASNKGSGLPYEQYF. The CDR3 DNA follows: TGTGCCAGCAATAAGGGTTCCGGACTACCCTACGAGCAGTACTTC.

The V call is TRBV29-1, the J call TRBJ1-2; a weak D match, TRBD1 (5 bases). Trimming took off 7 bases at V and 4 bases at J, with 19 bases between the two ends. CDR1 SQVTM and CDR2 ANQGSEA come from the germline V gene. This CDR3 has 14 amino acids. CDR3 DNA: TGCAGCGCCGCGGTCGGGGCCTGGGGCTATGGCTACACCTTC. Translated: CSAAVGAWGYGYTF.

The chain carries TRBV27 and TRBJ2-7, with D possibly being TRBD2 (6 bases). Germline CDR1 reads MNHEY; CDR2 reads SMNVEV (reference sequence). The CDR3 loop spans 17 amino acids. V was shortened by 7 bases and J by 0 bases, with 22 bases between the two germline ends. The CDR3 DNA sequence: TGTGCCAGCAAGGTAGGCCCGGAGCGGGTTGGCTCCTACGAGCAGTACTTC. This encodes CASKVGPERVGSYEQYF.

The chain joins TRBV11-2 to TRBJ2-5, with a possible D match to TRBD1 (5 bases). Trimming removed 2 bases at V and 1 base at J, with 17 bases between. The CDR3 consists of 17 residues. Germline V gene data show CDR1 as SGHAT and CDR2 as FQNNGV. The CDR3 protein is CASSLIRASRAQETQYF. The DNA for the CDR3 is TGTGCCAGCAGCTTAATCAGGGCTAGTCGAGCCCAAGAGACCCAGTACTTC.

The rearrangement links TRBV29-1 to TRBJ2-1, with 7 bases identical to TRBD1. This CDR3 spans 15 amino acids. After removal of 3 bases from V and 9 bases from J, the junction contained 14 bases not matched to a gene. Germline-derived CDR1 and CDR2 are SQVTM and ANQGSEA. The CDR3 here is CSVEWAGTDHGEQFF. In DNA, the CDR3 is TGCAGCGTTGAGTGGGCCGGGACAGACCACGGTGAGCAGTTCTTC.

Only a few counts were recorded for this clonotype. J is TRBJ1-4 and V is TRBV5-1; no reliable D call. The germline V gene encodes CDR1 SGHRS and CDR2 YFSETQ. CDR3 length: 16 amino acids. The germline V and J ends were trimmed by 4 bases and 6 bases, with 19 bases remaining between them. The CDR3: CASSLAIPSRDEKLFF. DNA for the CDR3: TGCGCCAGCAGCCTCGCGATTCCAAGTAGGGATGAAAAACTGTTTTTT. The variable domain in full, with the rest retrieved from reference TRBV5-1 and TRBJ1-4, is KAGVTQTPRYLIKTRGQQVTLSCSPISGHRSVSWYQQTPGQGLQFLFEYFSETQRNKGNFPGRFSGRQFSNSRSEMNVSTLELGDSALYLCASSLAIPSRDEKLFFGSGTQLSVL.

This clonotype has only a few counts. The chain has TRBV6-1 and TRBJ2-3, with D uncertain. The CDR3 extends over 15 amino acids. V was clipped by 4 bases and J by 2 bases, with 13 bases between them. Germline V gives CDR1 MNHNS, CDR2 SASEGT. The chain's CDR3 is CASSAVWSDTDTQYF. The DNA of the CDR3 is TGTGCCAGCAGTGCAGTCTGGAGTGACACAGATACGCAGTATTTT.

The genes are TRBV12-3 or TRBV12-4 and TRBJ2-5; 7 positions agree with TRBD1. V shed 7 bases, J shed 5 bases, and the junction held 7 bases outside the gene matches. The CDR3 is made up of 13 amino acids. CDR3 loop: CASKLARGETQYF. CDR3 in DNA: TGTGCCAGCAAGTTGGCCAGGGGGGAGACCCAGTACTTC.

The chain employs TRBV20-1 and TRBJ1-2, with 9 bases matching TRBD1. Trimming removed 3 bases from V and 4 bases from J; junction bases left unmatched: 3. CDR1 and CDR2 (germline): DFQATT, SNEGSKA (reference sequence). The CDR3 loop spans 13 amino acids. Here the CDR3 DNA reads TGCAGTGCTAGTGGGGACAGGGCCTATGGCTACACCTTC. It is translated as CSASGDRAYGYTF.

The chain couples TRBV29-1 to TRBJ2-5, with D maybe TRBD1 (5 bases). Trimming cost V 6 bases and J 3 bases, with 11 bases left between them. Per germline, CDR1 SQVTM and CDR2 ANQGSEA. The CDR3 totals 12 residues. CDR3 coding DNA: TGCAGCGTGCGAATGACAGAAGAGACCCAGTACTTC. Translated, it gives CSVRMTEETQYF.

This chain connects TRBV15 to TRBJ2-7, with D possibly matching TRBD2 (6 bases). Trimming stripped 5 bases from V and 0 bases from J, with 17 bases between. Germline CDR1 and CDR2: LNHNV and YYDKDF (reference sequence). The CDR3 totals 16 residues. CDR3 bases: TGTGCCACCAGCCCAGAGGGGCCTAGCGCCTCCTACGAGCAGTACTTC. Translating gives CATSPEGPSASYEQYF.

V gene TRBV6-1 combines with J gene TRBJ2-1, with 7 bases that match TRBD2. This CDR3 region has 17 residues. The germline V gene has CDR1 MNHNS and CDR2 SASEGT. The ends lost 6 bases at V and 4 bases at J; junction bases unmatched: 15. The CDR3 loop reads CASSVRASGSLYNEQFF. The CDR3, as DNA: TGTGCCAGCAGCGTCCGAGCTAGCGGCTCCTTATACAATGAGCAGTTCTTC.

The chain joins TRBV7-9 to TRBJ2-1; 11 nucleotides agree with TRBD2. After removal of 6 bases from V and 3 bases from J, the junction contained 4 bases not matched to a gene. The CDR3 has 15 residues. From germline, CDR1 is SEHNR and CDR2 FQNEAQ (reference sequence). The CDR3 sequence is CASRQTSGIYNEQFF. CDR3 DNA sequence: TGTGCCAGCAGGCAGACTAGCGGGATCTACAATGAGCAGTTCTTC. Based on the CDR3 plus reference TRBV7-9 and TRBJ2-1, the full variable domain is DTGVSQNPRHKITKRGQNVTFRCDPISEHNRLYWYRQTLGQGPEFLTYFQNEAQLEKSRLLSDRFSAERPKGSFSTLEIQRTEQGDSAMYLCASRQTSGIYNEQFFGPGTRLTVL.

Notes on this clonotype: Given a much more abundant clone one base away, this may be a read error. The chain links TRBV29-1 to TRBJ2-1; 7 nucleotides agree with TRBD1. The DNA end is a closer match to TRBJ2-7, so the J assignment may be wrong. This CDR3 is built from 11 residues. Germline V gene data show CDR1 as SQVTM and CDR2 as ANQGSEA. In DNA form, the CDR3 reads TGCAGCGGGGACAGCTACAATGAGCAGTACTTC. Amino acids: CSGDSYNEQYF.

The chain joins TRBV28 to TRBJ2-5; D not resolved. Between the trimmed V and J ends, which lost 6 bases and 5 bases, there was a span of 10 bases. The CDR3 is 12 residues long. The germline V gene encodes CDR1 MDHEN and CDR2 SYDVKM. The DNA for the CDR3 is TGTGCCAGCAGCCCGATTTCCGAGACCCAGTACTTC. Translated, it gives CASSPISETQYF.

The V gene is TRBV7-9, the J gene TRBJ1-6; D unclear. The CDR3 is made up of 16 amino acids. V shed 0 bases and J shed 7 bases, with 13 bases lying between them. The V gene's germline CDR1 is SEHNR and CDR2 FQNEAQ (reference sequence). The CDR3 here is CASSLAWRPWNSPLHF. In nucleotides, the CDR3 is TGTGCCAGCAGCTTAGCATGGAGGCCGTGGAATTCACCCCTCCACTTT. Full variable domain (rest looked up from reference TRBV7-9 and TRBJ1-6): DTGVSQNPRHKITKRGQNVTFRCDPISEHNRLYWYRQTLGQGPEFLTYFQNEAQLEKSRLLSDRFSAERPKGSFSTLEIQRTEQGDSAMYLCASSLAWRPWNSPLHFGNGTRLTVT.

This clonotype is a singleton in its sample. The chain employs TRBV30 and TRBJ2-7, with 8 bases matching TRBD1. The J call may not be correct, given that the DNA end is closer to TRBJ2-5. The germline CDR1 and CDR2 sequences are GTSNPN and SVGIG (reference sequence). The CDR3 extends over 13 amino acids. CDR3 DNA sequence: TGTGCCTGGGGGACAGGTCAAGGCGAGACCCAGTACTTC. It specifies CAWGTGQGETQYF.

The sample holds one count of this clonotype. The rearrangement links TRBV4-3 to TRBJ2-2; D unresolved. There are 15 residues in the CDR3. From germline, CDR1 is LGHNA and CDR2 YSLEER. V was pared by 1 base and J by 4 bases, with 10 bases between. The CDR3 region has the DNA TGCGCCAGCAGCCAAGCGGGTGTACCCACCGGGGAGCTGTTTTTT. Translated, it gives CASSQAGVPTGELFF.

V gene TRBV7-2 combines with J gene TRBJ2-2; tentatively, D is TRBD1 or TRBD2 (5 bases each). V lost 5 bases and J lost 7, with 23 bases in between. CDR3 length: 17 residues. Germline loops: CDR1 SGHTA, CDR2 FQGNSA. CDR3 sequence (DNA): TGTGCCAGCAGCCCTATTAGAGGACGAACTAGGGGCGGGGAGCTGTTTTTT. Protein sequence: CASSPIRGRTRGGELFF.

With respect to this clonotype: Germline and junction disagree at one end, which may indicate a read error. CDR3 loop: CSVDVSQGTQYF. The CDR3 bases are TGCAGCGTTGACGTCTCCCAAGGGACCCAGTACTTC. This chain joins TRBV29-1 and TRBJ2-5; D gene ambiguous. CDR3 length equals 12 residues. Germline-derived CDR1 and CDR2 are SQVTM and ANQGSEA.